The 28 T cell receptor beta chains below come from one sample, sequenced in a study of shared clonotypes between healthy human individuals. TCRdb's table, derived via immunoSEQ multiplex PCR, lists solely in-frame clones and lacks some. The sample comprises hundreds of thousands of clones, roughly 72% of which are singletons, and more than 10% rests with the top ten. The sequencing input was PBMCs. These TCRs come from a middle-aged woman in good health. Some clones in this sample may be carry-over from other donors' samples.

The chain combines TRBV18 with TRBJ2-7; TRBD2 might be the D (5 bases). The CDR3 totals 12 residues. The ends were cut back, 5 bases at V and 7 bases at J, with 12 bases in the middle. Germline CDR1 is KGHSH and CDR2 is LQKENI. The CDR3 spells CASSSRTGEQYF. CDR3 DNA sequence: TGTGCCAGCTCATCCCGGACGGGAGAGCAGTACTTC.

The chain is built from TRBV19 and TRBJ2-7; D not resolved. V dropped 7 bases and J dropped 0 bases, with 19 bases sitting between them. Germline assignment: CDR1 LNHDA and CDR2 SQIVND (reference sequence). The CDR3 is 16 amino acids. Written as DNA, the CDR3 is TGTGCCAGTACCCTACAGTTGGCTTGGGGCTCCTACGAGCAGTACTTC. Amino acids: CASTLQLAWGSYEQYF.

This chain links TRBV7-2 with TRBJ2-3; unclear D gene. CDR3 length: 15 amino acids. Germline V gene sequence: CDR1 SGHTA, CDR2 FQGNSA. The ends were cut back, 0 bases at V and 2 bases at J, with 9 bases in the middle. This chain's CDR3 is CASSLAGWDTDTQYF. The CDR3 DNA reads TGTGCCAGCAGCTTAGCGGGGTGGGACACAGATACGCAGTATTTT.

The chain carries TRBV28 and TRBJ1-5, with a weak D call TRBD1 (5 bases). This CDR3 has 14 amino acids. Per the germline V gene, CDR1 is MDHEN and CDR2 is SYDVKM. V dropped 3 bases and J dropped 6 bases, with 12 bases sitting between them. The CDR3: CASSFQGAGQPQHF. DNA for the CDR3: TGTGCCAGCAGTTTCCAGGGCGCGGGTCAGCCCCAGCATTTT.

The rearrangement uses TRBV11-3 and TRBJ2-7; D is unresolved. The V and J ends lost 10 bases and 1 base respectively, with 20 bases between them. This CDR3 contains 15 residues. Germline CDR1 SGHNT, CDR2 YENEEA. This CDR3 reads CAIGSKSEKSYEQYF. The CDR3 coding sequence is TGTGCCATCGGCAGCAAGTCCGAAAAGTCCTACGAGCAGTACTTC.

The CDR3 DNA is TGTGCCAGCAGCATGACTAGCGGCTCCTACAATGAGCAGTTCTTC. Its translation is CASSMTSGSYNEQFF. The chain links TRBV7-2 to TRBJ2-1; 9 bases map to TRBD2. Germline values: CDR1 SGHTA, CDR2 FQGNSA. J was trimmed by 0 bases and V by 5 bases; bases with no gene match: 2. The CDR3 extends over 15 amino acids.

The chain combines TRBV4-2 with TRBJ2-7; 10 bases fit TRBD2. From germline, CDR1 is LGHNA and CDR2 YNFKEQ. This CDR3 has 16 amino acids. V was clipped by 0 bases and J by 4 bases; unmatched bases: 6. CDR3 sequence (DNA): TGTGCCAGCAGCCAAGACGGGCTAGCGGGAGTATACGAGCAGTACTTC. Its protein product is CASSQDGLAGVYEQYF.

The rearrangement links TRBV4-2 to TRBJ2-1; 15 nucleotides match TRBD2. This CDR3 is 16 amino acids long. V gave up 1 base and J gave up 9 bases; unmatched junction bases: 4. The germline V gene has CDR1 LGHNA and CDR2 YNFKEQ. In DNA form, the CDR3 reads TGTGCCAGCAGCCAAGTCCGGACTAGCGGGAGGGTTGAGCAGTTCTTC. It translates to CASSQVRTSGRVEQFF.

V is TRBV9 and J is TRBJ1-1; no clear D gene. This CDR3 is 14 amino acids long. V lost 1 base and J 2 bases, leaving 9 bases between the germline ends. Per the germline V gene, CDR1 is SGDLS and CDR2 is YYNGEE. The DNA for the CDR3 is TGTGCCAGCAGCGTACGGGCAGAAAACACTGAAGCTTTCTTT. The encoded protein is CASSVRAENTEAFF.

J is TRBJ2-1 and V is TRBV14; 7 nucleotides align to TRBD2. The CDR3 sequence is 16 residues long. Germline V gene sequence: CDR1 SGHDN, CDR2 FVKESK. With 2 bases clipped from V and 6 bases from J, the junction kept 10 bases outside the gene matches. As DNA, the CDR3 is TGTGCCAGCAGCCAACAGCGGGACCCAGTCGTCAATGAGCAGTTCTTC. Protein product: CASSQQRDPVVNEQFF.

CDR3 protein: CASSPLAGGSGELFF. The CDR3 nucleotides read TGTGCCAGCAGTCCACTAGCGGGAGGTAGCGGGGAGCTGTTTTTT. The V call is TRBV6-1, the J call TRBJ2-2, with TRBD2 identical over 12 bases. J was trimmed by 7 bases and V by 5 bases; bases with no gene match: 5. The CDR3 consists of 15 residues. Germline V CDR1 and CDR2: MNHNS, SASEGT.

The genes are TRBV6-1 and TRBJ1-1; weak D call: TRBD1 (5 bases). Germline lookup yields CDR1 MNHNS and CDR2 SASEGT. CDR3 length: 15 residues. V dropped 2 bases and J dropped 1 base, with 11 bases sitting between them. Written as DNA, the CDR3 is TGTGCCAGCAGTGAATGGGGCAGTGAGAACACTGAAGCTTTCTTT. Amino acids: CASSEWGSENTEAFF.

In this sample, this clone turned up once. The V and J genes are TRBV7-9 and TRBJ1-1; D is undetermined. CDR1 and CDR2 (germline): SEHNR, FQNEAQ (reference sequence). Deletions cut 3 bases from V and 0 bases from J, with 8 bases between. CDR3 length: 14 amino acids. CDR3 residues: CASSFPLLNTEAFF. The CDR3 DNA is TGTGCCAGCAGCTTTCCATTATTGAACACTGAAGCTTTCTTT.

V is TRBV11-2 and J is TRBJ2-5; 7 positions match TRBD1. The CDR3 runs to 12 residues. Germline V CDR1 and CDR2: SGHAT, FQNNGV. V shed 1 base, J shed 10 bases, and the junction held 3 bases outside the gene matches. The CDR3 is CASSLATGIQYF. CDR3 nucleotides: TGTGCCAGCAGCTTAGCGACAGGGATCCAGTACTTC.

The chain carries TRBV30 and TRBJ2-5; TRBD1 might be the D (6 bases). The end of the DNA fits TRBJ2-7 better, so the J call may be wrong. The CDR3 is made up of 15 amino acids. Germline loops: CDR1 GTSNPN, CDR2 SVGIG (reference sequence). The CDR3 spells CAWKQDPTRGSEQYF. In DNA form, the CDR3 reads TGTGCCTGGAAACAAGATCCAACCAGGGGTAGCGAGCAGTACTTC.

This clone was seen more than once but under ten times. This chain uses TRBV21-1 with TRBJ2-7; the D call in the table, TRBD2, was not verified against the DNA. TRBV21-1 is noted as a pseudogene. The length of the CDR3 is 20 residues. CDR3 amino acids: CASSNLAGAAGLAGPYEQYF. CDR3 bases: TGTGCCAGCAGCAATCTCGCGGGGGCCGCGGGGCTAGCGGGACCTTACGAGCAGTACTTC.

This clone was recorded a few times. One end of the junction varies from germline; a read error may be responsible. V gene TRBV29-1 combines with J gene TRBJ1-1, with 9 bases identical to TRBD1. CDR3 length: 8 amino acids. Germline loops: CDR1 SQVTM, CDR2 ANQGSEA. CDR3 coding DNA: TGCAGCGGGACAGGGGAGGACTTT. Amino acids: CSGTGEDF.

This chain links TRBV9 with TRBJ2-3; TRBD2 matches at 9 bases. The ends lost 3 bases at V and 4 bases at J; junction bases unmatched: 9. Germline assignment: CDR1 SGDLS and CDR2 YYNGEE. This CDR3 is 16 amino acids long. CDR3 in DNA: TGTGCCAGCAGCGCCAGTAGCGGGAGTAATTCAGATACGCAGTATTTT. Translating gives CASSASSGSNSDTQYF.

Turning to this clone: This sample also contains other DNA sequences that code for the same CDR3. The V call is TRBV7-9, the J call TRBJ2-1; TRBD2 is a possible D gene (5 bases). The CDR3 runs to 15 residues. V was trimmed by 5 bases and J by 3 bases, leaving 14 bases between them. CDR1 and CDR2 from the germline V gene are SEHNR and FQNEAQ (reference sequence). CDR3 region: CASSLGVGSYNEQFF. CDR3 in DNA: TGTGCCAGCAGCCTCGGGGTGGGGAGCTACAATGAGCAGTTCTTC. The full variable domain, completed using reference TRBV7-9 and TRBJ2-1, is DTGVSQNPRHKITKRGQNVTFRCDPISEHNRLYWYRQTLGQGPEFLTYFQNEAQLEKSRLLSDRFSAERPKGSFSTLEIQRTEQGDSAMYLCASSLGVGSYNEQFFGPGTRLTVL.

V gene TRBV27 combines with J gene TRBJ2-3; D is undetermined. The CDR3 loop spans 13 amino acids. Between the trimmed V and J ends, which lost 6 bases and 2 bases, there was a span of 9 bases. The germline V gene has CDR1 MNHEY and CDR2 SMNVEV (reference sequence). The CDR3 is CASSGALTDTQYF. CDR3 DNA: TGTGCCAGCAGCGGAGCCCTCACAGATACGCAGTATTTT.

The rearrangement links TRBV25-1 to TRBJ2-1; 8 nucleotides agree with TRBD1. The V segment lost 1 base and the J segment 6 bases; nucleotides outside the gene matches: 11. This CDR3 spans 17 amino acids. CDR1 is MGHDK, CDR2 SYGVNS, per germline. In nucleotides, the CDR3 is TGTGCCAGCAGTGAATTCGGCGGACAGGGTAGGTCCAATGAGCAGTTCTTC. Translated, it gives CASSEFGGQGRSNEQFF.

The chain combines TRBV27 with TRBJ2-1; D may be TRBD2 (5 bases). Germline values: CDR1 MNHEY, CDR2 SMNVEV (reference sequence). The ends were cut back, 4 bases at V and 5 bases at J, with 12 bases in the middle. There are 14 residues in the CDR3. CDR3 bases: TGTGCCAGCAGTTCGCGGACTGGAAACAATGAGCAGTTCTTC. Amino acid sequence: CASSSRTGNNEQFF.

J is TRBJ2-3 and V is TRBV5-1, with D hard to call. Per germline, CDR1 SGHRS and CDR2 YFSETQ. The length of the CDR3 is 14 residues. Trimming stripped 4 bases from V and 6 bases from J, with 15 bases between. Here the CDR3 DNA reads TGCGCCAGCAGCCCTGGGCATAGCTTGGATACGCAGTATTTT. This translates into CASSPGHSLDTQYF.

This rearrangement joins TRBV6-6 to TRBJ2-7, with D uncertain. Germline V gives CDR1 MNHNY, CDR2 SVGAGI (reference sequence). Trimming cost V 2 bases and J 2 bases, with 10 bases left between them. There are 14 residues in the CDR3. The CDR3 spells CASSYVRQAYEQYF. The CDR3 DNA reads TGTGCCAGCAGTTACGTCAGGCAAGCCTACGAGCAGTACTTC.

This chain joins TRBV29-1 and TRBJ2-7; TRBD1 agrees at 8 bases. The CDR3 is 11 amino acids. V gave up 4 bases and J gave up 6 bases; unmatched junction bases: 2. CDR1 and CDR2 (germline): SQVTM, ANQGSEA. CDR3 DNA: TGCAGCGTTGGGACAGGGTTCGAGCAGTACTTC. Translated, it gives CSVGTGFEQYF.

The CDR3 DNA reads as TGTGCCAGCAGTTTATGGGCAGGGCACGACGAGCAGTACTTC. As protein: CASSLWAGHDEQYF. The chain couples TRBV27 to TRBJ2-7; possibly TRBD1 for D (5 bases). The V gene's germline CDR1 is MNHEY and CDR2 SMNVEV (reference sequence). This CDR3 comprises 14 residues. The V gene lost 1 base and the J gene lost 5 bases, with 12 bases spanning the gap.

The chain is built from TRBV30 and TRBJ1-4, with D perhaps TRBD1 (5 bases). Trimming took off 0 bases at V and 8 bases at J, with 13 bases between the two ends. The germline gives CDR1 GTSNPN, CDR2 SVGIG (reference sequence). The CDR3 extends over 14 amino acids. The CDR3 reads CAWSVGQGREKLFF. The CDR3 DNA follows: TGTGCCTGGAGTGTAGGGCAGGGAAGGGAAAAACTGTTTTTT.

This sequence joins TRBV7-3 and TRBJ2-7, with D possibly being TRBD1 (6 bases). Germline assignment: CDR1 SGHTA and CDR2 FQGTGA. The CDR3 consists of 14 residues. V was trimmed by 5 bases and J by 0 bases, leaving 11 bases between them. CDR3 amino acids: CASSPDRFSYEQYF. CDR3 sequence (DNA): TGTGCCAGCAGCCCTGACAGGTTCTCCTACGAGCAGTACTTC.